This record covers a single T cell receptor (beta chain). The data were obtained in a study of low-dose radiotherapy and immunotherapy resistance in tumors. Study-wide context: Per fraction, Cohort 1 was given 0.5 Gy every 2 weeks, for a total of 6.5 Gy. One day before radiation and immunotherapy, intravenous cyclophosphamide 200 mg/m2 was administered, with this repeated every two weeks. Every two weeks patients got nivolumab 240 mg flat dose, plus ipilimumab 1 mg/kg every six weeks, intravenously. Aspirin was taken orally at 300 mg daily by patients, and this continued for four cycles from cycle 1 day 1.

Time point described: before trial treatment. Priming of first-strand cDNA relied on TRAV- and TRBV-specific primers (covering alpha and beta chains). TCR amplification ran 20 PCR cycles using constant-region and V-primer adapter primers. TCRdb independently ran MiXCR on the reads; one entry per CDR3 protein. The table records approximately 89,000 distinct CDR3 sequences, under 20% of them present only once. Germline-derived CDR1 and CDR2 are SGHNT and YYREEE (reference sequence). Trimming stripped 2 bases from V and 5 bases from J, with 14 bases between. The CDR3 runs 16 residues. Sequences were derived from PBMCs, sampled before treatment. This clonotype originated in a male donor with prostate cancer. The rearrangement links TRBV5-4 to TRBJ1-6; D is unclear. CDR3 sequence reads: CASSFSPLPDNSPLHF. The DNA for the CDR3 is TGTGCCAGCAGCTTCTCGCCTCTTCCGGATAATTCACCCCTCCACTTT.